The 10 T cell receptor beta chains below come from one sample, sequenced in a study of T cells after yellow fever vaccination. TCRdb redid the calling of the 5' RACE reads with MiXCR, one entry per CDR3 protein. The sample shows about 400,000 distinct CDR3 sequences, 11% of them seen only once. The input for sequencing was PBMCs, taken on the day of the first yellow fever vaccination. Receptor source: a man younger than 35 who received the YFV17D yellow fever vaccine.

This clonotype was picked up a small number of times. V and J are TRBV6-2 or TRBV6-3 and TRBJ1-1; 10 bases line up with TRBD1. Trimming removed 4 bases from V and 8 bases from J; junction bases left unmatched: 10. The V gene's germline CDR1 is MNHEY and CDR2 SVGEGT. The CDR3 length is 15 residues. In nucleotides, the CDR3 is TGTGCCAGCAGTTCGACCGGGACAGGGGATACGGAAGCTTTCTTT. Encoded protein: CASSSTGTGDTEAFF.

This clonotype was seen ten or more times. The chain is built from TRBV30 and TRBJ1-6, with D tentatively TRBD1 (5 bases). There are 10 residues in the CDR3. Germline values: CDR1 GTSNPN, CDR2 SVGIG (reference sequence). V gave up 5 bases and J gave up 14 bases, with 10 bases separating them. The CDR3 coding sequence is TGTGCCTGGGGCCGGGGGGCCCTCCACTTT. This encodes CAWGRGALHF.

This sequence joins TRBV7-8 and TRBJ2-3; tentatively, D is TRBD2 (6 bases). Between the trimmed V and J ends, which lost 5 bases and 0 bases, there was a span of 15 bases. Germline lookup yields CDR1 SGHVS and CDR2 FQNEAQ. The CDR3 length is 16 residues. CDR3 sequence reads: CASSQPSASSTDTQYF. As DNA, the CDR3 is TGTGCCAGCAGCCAACCTAGCGCATCTAGCACAGATACGCAGTATTTT.

The chain links TRBV2 to TRBJ2-3; the D gene is possibly TRBD1 (6 bases). Germline loops: CDR1 SNHLY, CDR2 FYNNEI. The V gene lost 3 bases and the J gene lost 0 bases, with 16 bases spanning the gap. This CDR3 has 17 residues. CDR3 residues: CASSDFPGQSSTDTQYF. The CDR3 region has the DNA TGTGCCAGCAGTGATTTTCCCGGACAGTCTAGCACAGATACGCAGTATTTT.

The chain has TRBV4-3 and TRBJ2-3; D might be TRBD1 or TRBD2, each matching 5 bases. Per the germline V gene, CDR1 is LGHNA and CDR2 is YSLEER. The CDR3 contains 16 residues. V lost 0 bases and J 6 bases, leaving 16 bases between the germline ends. The CDR3 nucleotides read TGCGCCAGCAGCCAAGATCCTCCAGATGAGGGGGATACGCAGTATTTT. Translating gives CASSQDPPDEGDTQYF.

The gene calls are TRBV10-3 and TRBJ1-4; D not resolved. Per the germline V gene, CDR1 is ENHRY and CDR2 is SYGVKD. Between the trimmed V and J ends, which lost 8 bases and 7 bases, there was a span of 8 bases. CDR3 length: 11 residues. Here the CDR3 reads CAIGAGEKLFF. The CDR3, as DNA: TGTGCCATCGGAGCAGGTGAAAAACTGTTTTTT.

CDR3 bases: TGTGCCATCAGATCCGGGACTAGCGGGGGGGCAGATACGCAGTATTTT. This sequence encodes CAIRSGTSGGADTQYF. V is TRBV10-3 and J is TRBJ2-3, with 16 bases matching TRBD2. Trimming cost V 6 bases and J 4 bases; bases outside gene matches: 4. The germline V gene encodes CDR1 ENHRY and CDR2 SYGVKD. The CDR3 covers 16 residues.

This chain joins TRBV15 and TRBJ1-1; a weak D match, TRBD1 (6 bases). Germline V gives CDR1 LNHNV, CDR2 YYDKDF (reference sequence). This CDR3 has 15 residues. V was pared by 3 bases and J by 8 bases, with 19 bases between. Here the CDR3 reads CATSSRKPLQGEAFF. The CDR3 bases are TGTGCCACCAGCAGCCGCAAACCCCTTCAGGGGGAAGCTTTCTTT.

The chain is built from TRBV5-4 and TRBJ1-2; the D is unclear. This CDR3 comprises 13 residues. V shed 0 bases and J shed 4 bases, with 7 bases lying between them. Germline V lookup: CDR1 SGHNT, CDR2 YYREEE (reference sequence). The CDR3 loop is CASSLEGIYGYTF. In DNA, the CDR3 is TGTGCCAGCAGCTTGGAAGGGATCTATGGCTACACCTTC.

This sequence joins TRBV7-2 and TRBJ2-1; D not certain. This CDR3 comprises 15 residues. The V end was cut by 1 base, the J end by 2 bases, with 9 bases between. Germline CDR1 reads SGHTA; CDR2 reads FQGNSA. CDR3 DNA sequence: TGTGCCAGCAGCTTAGGTGGGTTTACCTACAATGAGCAGTTCTTC. Amino acid sequence: CASSLGGFTYNEQFF.